These T cell receptor beta chains were read from a single sample in a study of blood T cell repertoires in COVID-19. Here immunoSEQ multiplex PCR was the method, and the copy in TCRdb shows in-frame clones only, minus some. The sample consists of hundreds of thousands of clones, roughly 88% of them appearing once. The sequenced material came from PBMCs or T cells enriched from blood (not recorded which). These receptors were collected from a woman aged 45-59 years who had recovered from COVID-19. Each CDR3 is given with its conserved first and last residue. A D gene is named only where the DNA matches it firmly. Rows give clone size only sometimes, using once, few, many, or a class for an expanded clone.

len: 15
v_gene: TRBV27
abundance: -
d_gene: -
j_gene: TRBJ2-1
CDR3aa: CASSLEGVIYNEQFF
CDR3nt: TGTGCCAGCAGTTTGGAAGGGGTAATATACAATGAGCAGTTCTTC

len: 15
v_gene: TRBV5-1
abundance: -
d_gene: TRBD1
j_gene: TRBJ1-2
CDR3aa: CASSLESTGYYGYTF
CDR3nt: TGCGCCAGCAGCTTGGAATCGACAGGGTACTATGGCTACACCTTC

len: 17
v_gene: TRBV7-6
abundance: -
d_gene: -
j_gene: TRBJ2-3
CDR3aa: CASSLGDSPTSSDTQYF
CDR3nt: TGTGCCAGCAGCTTAGGCGATAGCCCCACCTCCTCAGATACGCAGTATTTT

len: 11
v_gene: TRBV30
abundance: many
d_gene: TRBD1
j_gene: TRBJ1-1
CDR3aa: CAWGTGSEAFF
CDR3nt: TGTGCCTGGGGGACAGGGTCCGAAGCTTTCTTT

len: 15
v_gene: TRBV11-3
abundance: -
d_gene: -
j_gene: TRBJ1-1
CDR3aa: CASSAGPTMNTEAFF
CDR3nt: TGTGCCAGCAGCGCGGGACCTACTATGAACACTGAAGCTTTCTTT

len: 16
v_gene: TRBV5-1
abundance: -
d_gene: TRBD2
j_gene: TRBJ2-7
CDR3aa: CASSPGTSGSIYEQYF
CDR3nt: TGCGCCAGCAGCCCAGGGACTAGCGGGAGTATATACGAGCAGTACTTC

len: 11
v_gene: TRBV28
abundance: -
d_gene: -
j_gene: TRBJ1-2
CDR3aa: CASRRNIGYTF
CDR3nt: TGTGCCAGCAGACGAAACATTGGCTACACCTTC

len: 16
v_gene: TRBV4-2
abundance: -
d_gene: TRBD2
j_gene: TRBJ2-2
CDR3aa: CASSPTSATNTGELFF
CDR3nt: TGTGCCAGCAGCCCGACTAGCGCAACGAACACCGGGGAGCTGTTTTTT

len: 15
v_gene: TRBV9
abundance: few
d_gene: -
j_gene: TRBJ2-5
CDR3aa: CASSVEGAVQETQYF
CDR3nt: TGTGCCAGCAGCGTGGAGGGGGCGGTCCAAGAGACCCAGTACTTC

len: 16
v_gene: TRBV30
abundance: once
d_gene: TRBD2
j_gene: TRBJ2-3
CDR3aa: CAWSVGLAGGLDTQYF
CDR3nt: TGTGCCTGGAGTGTCGGACTAGCGGGGGGGCTTGATACGCAGTATTTT

len: 15
v_gene: TRBV4-1
abundance: -
d_gene: -
j_gene: TRBJ1-1
CDR3aa: CASSQAPGFNTEAFF
CDR3nt: TGCGCCAGCAGCCAAGCCCCAGGGTTCAACACTGAAGCTTTCTTT

len: 15
v_gene: TRBV14
abundance: few
d_gene: -
j_gene: TRBJ1-1
CDR3aa: CASSQVVGGYTEAFF
CDR3nt: TGTGCCAGCAGCCAAGTGGTCGGGGGGTACACTGAAGCTTTCTTT

len: 12
v_gene: TRBV4-3
abundance: -
d_gene: TRBD1
j_gene: TRBJ1-1
CDR3aa: CASSLTGVGAFF
CDR3nt: TGCGCCAGCTCCCTAACAGGGGTCGGAGCTTTCTTT

len: 13
v_gene: TRBV5-1
abundance: few
d_gene: TRBD1
j_gene: TRBJ1-4
CDR3aa: CASRQGAREKLFF
CDR3nt: TGCGCCAGCCGACAGGGGGCGCGGGAAAAACTGTTTTTT

len: 17
v_gene: TRBV3-1/TRBV3-2
abundance: -
d_gene: TRBD1
j_gene: TRBJ1-2
CDR3aa: CASSQGRTGLGSYGYTF
CDR3nt: TGTGCCAGCAGCCAAGGCCGGACAGGTTTGGGGAGCTATGGCTACACCTTC

len: 15
v_gene: TRBV5-4
abundance: -
d_gene: -
j_gene: TRBJ2-3
CDR3aa: CASSTAGATTDTQYF
CDR3nt: TGTGCCAGCAGTACCGCGGGGGCCACCACAGATACGCAGTATTTT

len: 13
v_gene: TRBV24-1
abundance: -
d_gene: -
j_gene: TRBJ1-5
CDR3aa: CATSDQGRQPQHF
CDR3nt: TGTGCCACCAGTGATCAGGGGCGGCAGCCCCAGCATTTT

len: 14
v_gene: TRBV19
abundance: -
d_gene: -
j_gene: TRBJ1-5
CDR3aa: CASSYGGSGQPQHF
CDR3nt: TGTGCCAGTAGTTACGGGGGATCAGGTCAGCCCCAGCATTTT

len: 13
v_gene: TRBV11-3
abundance: -
d_gene: TRBD2
j_gene: TRBJ2-5
CDR3aa: CASSLVSGGTQYF
CDR3nt: TGTGCCAGCAGCTTAGTAAGCGGGGGGACCCAGTACTTC

len: 15
v_gene: TRBV7-2
abundance: -
d_gene: TRBD1
j_gene: TRBJ1-4
CDR3aa: CASSFFGTANEKLFF
CDR3nt: TGTGCCAGCAGCTTTTTCGGGACAGCTAATGAAAAACTGTTTTTT

len: 16
v_gene: TRBV4-2
abundance: -
d_gene: -
j_gene: TRBJ1-6
CDR3aa: CASSQDFQGRNSPLHF
CDR3nt: TGTGCCAGCAGCCAAGATTTCCAGGGGCGGAATTCACCCCTCCACTTT

len: 16
v_gene: TRBV7-2
abundance: -
d_gene: -
j_gene: TRBJ1-5
CDR3aa: CASSAESTYSNQPQHF
CDR3nt: TGTGCCAGCAGCGCCGAAAGTACCTATAGCAATCAGCCCCAGCATTTT

len: 15
v_gene: TRBV11-2
abundance: -
d_gene: TRBD2
j_gene: TRBJ2-1
CDR3aa: CASSKWYGGSSEQFF
CDR3nt: TGTGCCAGCAGCAAGTGGTACGGCGGGAGCTCTGAGCAGTTCTTC

len: 19
v_gene: TRBV11-2
abundance: once
d_gene: TRBD2
j_gene: TRBJ2-3
CDR3aa: CASSLDSRGRAGGPGTQYF
CDR3nt: TGTGCCAGCAGCTTAGATTCAAGAGGGAGAGCGGGGGGGCCGGGTACGCAGTATTTT

len: 19
v_gene: TRBV6-2/TRBV6-3
abundance: -
d_gene: -
j_gene: TRBJ2-3
CDR3aa: CASSGRGPQDYGYTDTQYF
CDR3nt: TGTGCCAGCAGTGGGCGAGGTCCCCAAGACTACGGATACACAGATACGCAGTATTTT

len: 15
v_gene: TRBV28
abundance: -
d_gene: -
j_gene: TRBJ1-5
CDR3aa: CASTIGEIINQPQHF
CDR3nt: TGTGCCAGCACTATCGGGGAAATTATCAATCAGCCCCAGCATTTT

len: 13
v_gene: TRBV28
abundance: -
d_gene: TRBD2
j_gene: TRBJ2-7
CDR3aa: CATAGRDYYEQYF
CDR3nt: TGTGCCACGGCGGGGCGGGACTACTACGAGCAGTACTTC

len: 16
v_gene: TRBV11-2
abundance: few
d_gene: -
j_gene: TRBJ1-1
CDR3aa: CASSSLKGPMNTEAFF
CDR3nt: TGTGCCAGCAGCTCCCTTAAGGGGCCTATGAACACTGAAGCTTTCTTT

len: 15
v_gene: TRBV19
abundance: -
d_gene: -
j_gene: TRBJ1-1
CDR3aa: CASNPFRGVGTEAFF
CDR3nt: TGTGCCAGTAACCCCTTTCGGGGGGTTGGCACTGAAGCTTTCTTT

len: 16
v_gene: TRBV5-1
abundance: few
d_gene: TRBD1
j_gene: TRBJ1-4
CDR3aa: CASSAGTGVLEEKLFF
CDR3nt: TGCGCCAGCAGCGCTGGGACAGGGGTCTTAGAGGAAAAACTGTTTTTT

len: 17
v_gene: TRBV18
abundance: once
d_gene: TRBD1
j_gene: TRBJ1-5
CDR3aa: CASSPRTGLNVGQPQHF
CDR3nt: TGTGCCAGCTCACCTAGGACAGGCTTAAACGTGGGTCAGCCCCAGCATTTT

len: 14
v_gene: TRBV19
abundance: -
d_gene: TRBD2
j_gene: TRBJ2-5
CDR3aa: CASTPGGRQETQYF
CDR3nt: TGTGCCAGTACCCCTGGCGGGAGGCAAGAGACCCAGTACTTC

len: 14
v_gene: TRBV6-5
abundance: -
d_gene: TRBD1
j_gene: TRBJ1-3
CDR3aa: CASSKGASGNTIYF
CDR3nt: TGTGCCAGCAGCAAGGGGGCGTCGGGAAACACCATATATTTT

len: 14
v_gene: TRBV28
abundance: -
d_gene: TRBD1
j_gene: TRBJ2-1
CDR3aa: CASITGGSYNEQFF
CDR3nt: TGTGCCAGCATCACAGGGGGCTCCTACAATGAGCAGTTCTTC

len: 14
v_gene: TRBV27
abundance: -
d_gene: TRBD1
j_gene: TRBJ2-7
CDR3aa: CASSTGGVLAEQYF
CDR3nt: TGTGCCAGCAGTACAGGGGGCGTACTGGCCGAGCAGTACTTC

len: 14
v_gene: TRBV4-2
abundance: -
d_gene: TRBD1
j_gene: TRBJ1-2
CDR3aa: CASSQELDRGGYTF
CDR3nt: TGTGCCAGCAGCCAAGAACTAGACAGGGGTGGCTACACCTTC

len: 14
v_gene: TRBV27
abundance: -
d_gene: TRBD1
j_gene: TRBJ2-7
CDR3aa: CASSFPDRGGEQYF
CDR3nt: TGTGCCAGCAGTTTTCCCGACAGGGGTGGCGAGCAGTACTTC

len: 16
v_gene: TRBV7-3
abundance: -
d_gene: TRBD1
j_gene: TRBJ1-2
CDR3aa: CASSPQAGTANYGYTF
CDR3nt: TGTGCCAGCAGCCCCCAGGCAGGGACAGCTAACTATGGCTACACCTTC

len: 14
v_gene: TRBV27
abundance: -
d_gene: -
j_gene: TRBJ1-6
CDR3aa: CASSDLIYNSPLHF
CDR3nt: TGTGCCAGCAGTGACTTGATCTACAATTCACCCCTCCACTTT

len: 14
v_gene: TRBV27
abundance: once
d_gene: -
j_gene: TRBJ1-1
CDR3aa: CASSSDRSNTEAFF
CDR3nt: TGTGCCAGCAGTTCGGACAGATCGAACACTGAAGCTTTCTTT

len: 18
v_gene: TRBV27
abundance: few
d_gene: TRBD1
j_gene: TRBJ2-1
CDR3aa: CASSQSPPQGKGYNEQFF
CDR3nt: TGTGCCAGCAGCCAATCCCCCCCACAGGGGAAGGGTTACAATGAGCAGTTCTTC

len: 15
v_gene: TRBV11-2
abundance: -
d_gene: TRBD2
j_gene: TRBJ2-1
CDR3aa: CASSFRTSLLGEQFF
CDR3nt: TGTGCCAGCAGCTTCCGGACTAGCCTCCTAGGGGAGCAGTTCTTC

len: 17
v_gene: TRBV27
abundance: -
d_gene: TRBD1
j_gene: TRBJ2-7
CDR3aa: CASSLDKGALFSYEQYF
CDR3nt: TGTGCCAGCAGTCTGGATAAGGGGGCCCTTTTCTCCTACGAGCAGTACTTC

len: 15
v_gene: TRBV4-1
abundance: -
d_gene: TRBD1
j_gene: TRBJ1-4
CDR3aa: CASSHIATGAEKLFF
CDR3nt: TGCGCCAGCAGCCATATAGCGACAGGGGCCGAAAAACTGTTTTTT

len: 13
v_gene: TRBV7-6
abundance: few
d_gene: -
j_gene: TRBJ1-6
CDR3aa: CASSLVAASPLHF
CDR3nt: TGTGCCAGCAGCTTAGTAGCGGCTTCACCCCTCCACTTT

len: 18
v_gene: TRBV9
abundance: few
d_gene: TRBD1
j_gene: TRBJ1-2
CDR3aa: CASSVDVRLAGGSHGYTF
CDR3nt: TGTGCCAGCAGCGTAGACGTTAGGCTGGCAGGGGGTTCCCATGGCTACACCTTC

len: 15
v_gene: TRBV27
abundance: -
d_gene: -
j_gene: TRBJ1-1
CDR3aa: CASRLTQGEGTEAFF
CDR3nt: TGTGCCAGCAGACTTACACAGGGCGAAGGCACTGAAGCTTTCTTT

len: 14
v_gene: TRBV25-1
abundance: -
d_gene: -
j_gene: TRBJ2-3
CDR3aa: CASSDQGSTDTQYF
CDR3nt: TGTGCCAGCAGTGACCAGGGGAGCACAGATACGCAGTATTTT

len: 13
v_gene: TRBV5-6
abundance: -
d_gene: -
j_gene: TRBJ1-4
CDR3aa: CASSSGPNEKLFF
CDR3nt: TGTGCCAGCAGCTCTGGGCCTAATGAAAAACTGTTTTTT

len: 16
v_gene: TRBV4-1
abundance: -
d_gene: -
j_gene: TRBJ2-3
CDR3aa: CASRHAIGGGVDTQYF
CDR3nt: TGCGCCAGCAGACATGCAATAGGGGGGGGTGTGGATACGCAGTATTTT

len: 14
v_gene: TRBV5-4
abundance: -
d_gene: -
j_gene: TRBJ2-6
CDR3aa: CASSQNSGANVLTF
CDR3nt: TGTGCCAGCAGCCAAAACTCTGGGGCCAACGTCCTGACTTTC

len: 18
v_gene: TRBV7-9
abundance: -
d_gene: TRBD1
j_gene: TRBJ2-1
CDR3aa: CASSLRRRGGSSYNEQFF
CDR3nt: TGTGCCAGCAGCTTAAGGAGGCGAGGGGGCTCCTCCTACAATGAGCAGTTCTTC

len: 15
v_gene: TRBV4-2
abundance: -
d_gene: -
j_gene: TRBJ2-5
CDR3aa: CASSQGLVWQETQYF
CDR3nt: TGTGCCAGCAGCCAAGGGTTAGTGTGGCAAGAGACCCAGTACTTC

len: 11
v_gene: TRBV19
abundance: once
d_gene: -
j_gene: TRBJ2-1
CDR3aa: CASSNYNEQFF
CDR3nt: TGTGCCAGTAGCAACTACAATGAGCAGTTCTTC

len: 14
v_gene: TRBV7-2
abundance: -
d_gene: TRBD1
j_gene: TRBJ2-7
CDR3aa: CASSLDRGAYEQYF
CDR3nt: TGTGCCAGCAGCTTAGACAGGGGGGCCTACGAGCAGTACTTC

len: 15
v_gene: TRBV11-2
abundance: once
d_gene: TRBD1
j_gene: TRBJ1-2
CDR3aa: CASRSGTGAIYGYTF
CDR3nt: TGTGCCAGCAGGTCCGGGACAGGGGCCATCTATGGCTACACCTTC

len: 15
v_gene: TRBV3-1/TRBV3-2
abundance: -
d_gene: TRBD2
j_gene: TRBJ2-7
CDR3aa: CASSASGLSSYEQYF
CDR3nt: TGTGCCAGCAGCGCTAGCGGGCTAAGCTCCTACGAGCAGTACTTC

len: 12
v_gene: TRBV19
abundance: few
d_gene: TRBD1
j_gene: TRBJ1-2
CDR3aa: CASSDRARGYTF
CDR3nt: TGTGCCAGTAGTGACAGGGCGCGGGGCTACACCTTC

len: 13
v_gene: TRBV30
abundance: -
d_gene: TRBD1
j_gene: TRBJ1-1
CDR3aa: CAWTRNRGPEAFF
CDR3nt: TGTGCCTGGACTAGAAACAGGGGGCCTGAGGCTTTCTTT

len: 14
v_gene: TRBV30
abundance: -
d_gene: TRBD2
j_gene: TRBJ2-3
CDR3aa: CAWSTGGNTDTQYF
CDR3nt: TGTGCCTGGTCCACGGGGGGAAACACAGATACGCAGTATTTT